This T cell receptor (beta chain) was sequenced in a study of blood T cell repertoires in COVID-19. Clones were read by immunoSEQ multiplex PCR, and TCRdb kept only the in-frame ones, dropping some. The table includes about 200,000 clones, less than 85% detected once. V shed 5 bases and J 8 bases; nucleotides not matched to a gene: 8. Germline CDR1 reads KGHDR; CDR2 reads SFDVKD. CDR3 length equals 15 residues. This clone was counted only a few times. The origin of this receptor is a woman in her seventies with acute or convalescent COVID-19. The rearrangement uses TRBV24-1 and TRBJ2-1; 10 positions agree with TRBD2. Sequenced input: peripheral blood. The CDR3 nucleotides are TGTGCCACCAGTGTGGCTAGCGGGAGTTCCCATGAGCAGTTCTTC. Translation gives CATSVASGSSHEQFF.